Below, 4 T cell receptor beta chains from the same sample are listed, as sequenced in a study of human T cells and chemical hapten exposure. One entry per CDR3 protein results from TCRdb running MiXCR on the RACE reads. The sample consists of about 190,000 distinct CDR3 sequences, more than 20% of them appearing once. Time point in this sample: patch test 3, about 24 weeks after DPC sensitization. Treatment in this sample: therapeutic diphenylcyclopropenone sensitization with weekly scalp DPC. The specimen was whole blood, collected in connection with sensitization to the hapten diphenylcyclopropenone (DPC). The receptors derive from a woman in her thirties or forties with alopecia areata. Some clones in this sample may be carry-over from other donors' samples.

This sequence joins TRBV10-3 and TRBJ1-5; TRBD1 agrees at 7 bases. The germline CDR1 and CDR2 sequences are ENHRY and SYGVKD. This CDR3 has 15 amino acids. J was trimmed by 5 bases and V by 4 bases; bases with no gene match: 8. CDR3 DNA sequence: TGTGCCATCAGTGCACAGACAGGGAGTCATCAGCCCCAGCATTTT. Amino acid sequence: CAISAQTGSHQPQHF.

This clonotype showed up just a few times. V and J are TRBV3-1 and TRBJ2-7; no reliable D call. In germline, CDR1 is LGHDT, CDR2 YNNKEL (reference sequence). The germline V and J ends were trimmed by 1 base and 6 bases, with 19 bases remaining between them. The CDR3 covers 16 residues. CDR3 amino acids: CASSQVAASPGSEQYF. The CDR3 DNA follows: TGTGCCAGCAGCCAAGTTGCAGCTTCCCCAGGTTCCGAGCAGTACTTC.

This clonotype was counted a single time. The chain carries TRBV7-2 and TRBJ2-1, with D unclear. V gave up 1 base and J gave up 1 base, with 11 bases separating them. The CDR3 is 16 residues long. CDR1 SGHTA and CDR2 FQGNSA come from the germline V gene. The CDR3 nucleotides are TGTGCCAGCAGCTTAGACCGGGCGACTTCCTACAATGAGCAGTTCTTC. Residues: CASSLDRATSYNEQFF.

This clonotype appeared a few times. The chain carries TRBV18 and TRBJ2-7; D may be TRBD1 or TRBD2 (5 bases each). The CDR3 extends over 14 amino acids. The V end was cut by 2 bases, the J end by 2 bases, with 10 bases between. Germline loops: CDR1 KGHSH, CDR2 LQKENI. The chain's CDR3 is CASSPGASTYEQYF. The CDR3 coding sequence is TGTGCCAGCTCACCAGGGGCTAGCACCTACGAGCAGTACTTC.